The 11 T cell receptor beta chains presented below share a single source sample, sequenced in a study of CD8 T cells in Susac syndrome. The RNA, roughly 0.45 to 1 ug, was put through reverse transcription using random hexamers. TCRdb called the immunoSEQ multiplex PCR reads again in MiXCR, with one record for every CDR3 protein. The sample holds approximately 70,000 distinct CDR3 sequences, nearly 96% seen once. Sequenced: CD4+ T cells from PBMCs. The receptors originated from a human donor with multiple sclerosis.

The J gene is TRBJ1-4, the V gene TRBV20-1; 7 bases map to TRBD1. Germline V gene data show CDR1 as DFQATT and CDR2 as SNEGSKA (reference sequence). The CDR3 spans 13 residues. The CDR3 DNA sequence: TGCAGCCCCTACAGGGGAACTAATGAAAAACTGTTTTTT. It codes for CSPYRGTNEKLFF.

The chain recombines TRBV4-2 with TRBJ2-2; weak D call: TRBD2 (6 bases). The V gene lost 5 bases and the J gene lost 6 bases, with 19 bases spanning the gap. Per germline, CDR1 LGHNA and CDR2 YNFKEQ. CDR3 size: 16 residues. The CDR3: CASSEQDYRFSGELFF. The CDR3 DNA follows: TGTGCCAGCAGCGAGCAGGACTATCGATTCTCCGGGGAGCTGTTTTTT.

The V and J genes are TRBV2 and TRBJ1-6; possible D gene TRBD1, 5 bases. Deletions cut 8 bases from V and 5 bases from J, with 19 bases between. Germline lookup yields CDR1 SNHLY and CDR2 FYNNEI. This CDR3 contains 16 residues. The chain's CDR3 is CASRTFQGRNNSPLHF. The DNA of the CDR3 is TGTGCCAGCCGTACGTTCCAGGGACGTAATAATTCACCCCTCCACTTT.

The chain joins TRBV29-1 to TRBJ1-2; 10 positions match TRBD1. The germline gives CDR1 SQVTM, CDR2 ANQGSEA. V shed 4 bases and J 6 bases; nucleotides not matched to a gene: 2. CDR3 length: 12 residues. Written as DNA, the CDR3 is TGCAGCGTTGTGGACAGGGGGGATGGCTACACCTTC. Amino acid sequence: CSVVDRGDGYTF.

The rearrangement joins TRBV30 to TRBJ2-1, with D possibly TRBD1 on 5 matching bases. V lost 3 bases and J 3 bases, leaving 9 bases between the germline ends. The V gene's germline CDR1 is GTSNPN and CDR2 SVGIG (reference sequence). CDR3 length: 13 residues. Here the CDR3 reads CAWRLRGYNEQFF. Here the CDR3 DNA reads TGTGCCTGGAGGCTAAGGGGCTACAATGAGCAGTTCTTC. The full variable domain, in which reference TRBV30 and TRBJ2-1 provide the parts outside the CDR3, is SQTIHQWPATLVQPVGSPLSLECTVEGTSNPNLYWYRQAAGRGLQLLFYSVGIGQISSEVPQNLSASRPQDRQFILSSKKLLLSDSGFYLCAWRLRGYNEQFFGPGTRLTVL.

This rearrangement joins TRBV27 to TRBJ2-1; 7 nucleotides agree with TRBD1. Germline loops: CDR1 MNHEY, CDR2 SMNVEV (reference sequence). The length of the CDR3 is 15 residues. With 6 bases clipped from V and 7 bases from J, the junction kept 12 bases outside the gene matches. The CDR3 DNA reads TGTGCCAGCAGCTATATCGGACAGGTGAGGAATGAGCAGTTCTTC. As protein: CASSYIGQVRNEQFF.

Here the CDR3 reads CSASPLGPYGYTF. The CDR3, as DNA: TGCAGTGCTAGTCCTCTCGGTCCCTATGGCTACACCTTC. The chain recombines TRBV20-1 with TRBJ1-2; the D is unclear. V was cut by 3 bases and J by 4 bases, with 12 bases left in between. Germline V gives CDR1 DFQATT, CDR2 SNEGSKA (reference sequence). This CDR3 is built from 13 residues.

This clonotype was seen a single time. The chain employs TRBV27 and TRBJ2-7; possibly TRBD1 for D (5 bases). Trimming removed 8 bases from V and 5 bases from J, with 19 bases in between. This CDR3 is 14 amino acids long. In germline, CDR1 is MNHEY, CDR2 SMNVEV (reference sequence). The CDR3 region is CASSPRPGLNEQYF. The CDR3 region has the DNA TGTGCCAGCTCACCCCGCCCAGGGTTGAACGAGCAGTACTTC.

The chain combines TRBV15 with TRBJ2-1; 12 bases are a match to TRBD2. Germline CDR1 LNHNV, CDR2 YYDKDF (reference sequence). This CDR3 has 16 amino acids. J lost 12 bases, V lost 0 bases, and 9 bases had no gene match. The CDR3 spells CATSRESGTSGLRQFF. In nucleotides, the CDR3 is TGTGCCACCAGCAGAGAATCCGGGACTAGCGGGCTTAGGCAGTTCTTC.

V gene TRBV6-5 combines with J gene TRBJ2-1; tentative D call: TRBD2 (5 bases). CDR3 length: 15 residues. Germline values: CDR1 MNHEY, CDR2 SVGAGI. Trimming cost V 0 bases and J 9 bases, with 15 bases left between them. CDR3 amino acids: CASSYSYSGKVEQFF. CDR3 in DNA: TGTGCCAGCAGTTACTCTTACAGCGGCAAGGTTGAGCAGTTCTTC.

The rearrangement links TRBV7-2 to TRBJ2-4; D is ambiguous. Germline assignment: CDR1 SGHTA and CDR2 FQGNSA. CDR3 length equals 15 residues. The V end was cut by 1 base, the J end by 1 base, with 8 bases between. The CDR3 sequence is CASSLVGRAKNIQYF. CDR3 DNA sequence: TGTGCCAGCAGCTTAGTCGGTCGGGCCAAAAACATTCAGTACTTC.